These 26 T cell receptor beta chains share one sample of origin, sequenced in a study of control samples from healthy donors and cancer patients. Profiling relied on immunoSEQ multiplex PCR, and the TCRdb table lists in-frame clones only, not all of them. The table records about 250,000 clones, approximately 80% of them present only once. Material for sequencing was PBMCs. The receptors stem from a woman aged 60-75 years with lung cancer.

The rearrangement joins TRBV5-4 to TRBJ2-5; 8 nucleotides agree with TRBD1. The CDR3 has 15 amino acids. V was clipped by 0 bases and J by 3 bases; unmatched bases: 4. The germline V gene has CDR1 SGHNT and CDR2 YYREEE (reference sequence). The CDR3 DNA sequence: TGTGCCAGCAGCTTGGCGAGGACAGGGAAAGAGACCCAGTACTTC. Its translation is CASSLARTGKETQYF.

The chain uses TRBV28 and TRBJ1-1; tentatively, D is TRBD1 (5 bases). Germline V gene lookup returns CDR1 MDHEN and CDR2 SYDVKM. The CDR3 contains 13 residues. V dropped 8 bases and J dropped 0 bases, with 10 bases sitting between them. The CDR3 spells CASRDGVNTEAFF. The CDR3, as DNA: TGTGCCAGCCGGGACGGAGTGAACACTGAAGCTTTCTTT. Full variable domain (rest looked up from reference TRBV28 and TRBJ1-1): DVKVTQSSRYLVKRTGEKVFLECVQDMDHENMFWYRQDPGLGLRLIYFSYDVKMKEKGDIPEGYSVSREKKERFSLILESASTNQTSMYLCASRDGVNTEAFFGQGTRLTVV.

Only one count was recorded for this clone. The rearrangement uses TRBV28 and TRBJ2-2, with no clear D. The CDR3 is made up of 15 amino acids. Deletions cut 7 bases from V and 3 bases from J, with 15 bases between. Germline-derived CDR1 and CDR2 are MDHEN and SYDVKM. The CDR3 sequence is CASTSGWGYTGELFF. The DNA for the CDR3 is TGTGCCAGCACTTCCGGCTGGGGATACACCGGGGAGCTGTTTTTT.

The rearrangement joins TRBV6-5 to TRBJ1-1; D not certain. Germline assignment: CDR1 MNHEY and CDR2 SVGAGI. The germline V and J ends were trimmed by 6 bases and 4 bases, with 9 bases remaining between them. This CDR3 comprises 12 residues. The CDR3 sequence is CASSHTTTEAFF. For the CDR3, the DNA is TGTGCCAGCAGCCATACGACCACTGAAGCTTTCTTT.

The chain combines TRBV14 with TRBJ2-2, with TRBD2 matching over 9 bases. The length of the CDR3 is 15 residues. Germline V gives CDR1 SGHDN, CDR2 FVKESK. The trim removed 4 bases at V and 7 bases at J, leaving 7 bases unmatched. CDR3 nucleotide sequence: TGTGCCAGCAGCCTCGCGGGGGGGATGGACGGGGAGCTGTTTTTT. Its protein is CASSLAGGMDGELFF.

On this clone: The identical CDR3 is also encoded by other nucleotide sequences in the sample. The V and J genes are TRBV6-5 and TRBJ1-1; D gene ambiguous. The CDR3 has 13 residues. V lost 5 bases to trimming and J lost 1 base, with 8 bases between them. Germline-derived CDR1 and CDR2 are MNHEY and SVGAGI. The CDR3 loop is CASSRTGNTEAFF. In DNA form, the CDR3 reads TGTGCCAGCAGTCGGACGGGGAACACTGAAGCTTTCTTT.

This clone was seen only once. The V gene is TRBV5-4, the J gene TRBJ2-3, with D unclear. V dropped 4 bases and J dropped 2 bases, with 8 bases sitting between them. There are 13 residues in the CDR3. Germline V gene data show CDR1 as SGHNT and CDR2 as YYREEE (reference sequence). As DNA, the CDR3 is TGTGCCAGCAGCCCCGGGTCCACAGATACGCAGTATTTT. This codes for CASSPGSTDTQYF.

The genes are TRBV2 and TRBJ1-4; 7 bases are a match to TRBD1. With V trimmed by 6 bases and J by 8 bases, 9 bases remained unmatched. Germline CDR1 reads SNHLY; CDR2 reads FYNNEI. The CDR3 is 14 residues long. In DNA form, the CDR3 reads TGTGCCAGCAGAGGGGACAGTCTATGGGAAAAACTGTTTTTT. Amino acid sequence: CASRGDSLWEKLFF. The full variable domain, rest sourced from reference TRBV2 and TRBJ1-4, is EPEVTQTPSHQVTQMGQEVILRCVPISNHLYFYWYRQILGQKVEFLVSFYNNEISEKSEIFDDQFSVERPDGSNFTLKIRSTKLEDSAMYFCASRGDSLWEKLFFGSGTQLSVL.

On this clone itself: The junction and the germline gene differ at one end; a read error may be behind it. The chain combines TRBV7-9 with TRBJ2-7; D is perhaps TRBD1 or TRBD2 (9 bases each). The CDR3 totals 14 residues. The V gene's germline CDR1 is SEHNR and CDR2 FQNEAQ (reference sequence). The CDR3 protein is CASSLAGQGHEQYF. CDR3 bases: TGTGCCAGCAGCCTAGCGGGACAGGGCCACGAGCAGTACTTC.

J is TRBJ2-5 and V is TRBV5-8; 10 bases map to TRBD1. V lost 6 bases and J lost 0; bases outside the gene matches: 8. Germline V lookup: CDR1 SGHTS, CDR2 YDEGEE. There are 16 residues in the CDR3. This CDR3 is CASTTGQGGYQETQYF. The CDR3 DNA follows: TGTGCCAGCACCACCGGACAGGGGGGCTACCAAGAGACCCAGTACTTC.

V and J are TRBV6-6 and TRBJ2-7, with 7 bases aligning to TRBD1. Germline CDR1 reads MNHNY; CDR2 reads SVGAGI (reference sequence). The V and J ends lost 2 bases and 3 bases, in that order; junction bases with no gene match: 10. This CDR3 has 16 amino acids. CDR3 sequence reads: CASSYTVGTEIYEQYF. The DNA for the CDR3 is TGTGCCAGCAGTTACACAGTTGGGACAGAAATCTACGAGCAGTACTTC.

The sample holds one count of this clone. The genes are TRBV6-5 and TRBJ1-3; perhaps TRBD1 as D (5 bases). CDR1 and CDR2 from the germline V gene are MNHEY and SVGAGI. The CDR3 sequence is 15 residues long. V dropped 2 bases and J dropped 1 base, with 9 bases sitting between them. The CDR3 region has the DNA TGTGCCAGCAGTTACGACGGGGGGTCTGGAAACACCATATATTTT. As protein: CASSYDGGSGNTIYF.

The rearrangement joins TRBV24-1 to TRBJ1-1, with D maybe TRBD1 (6 bases). The ends were cut back, 3 bases at V and 1 base at J, with 8 bases in the middle. In germline, CDR1 is KGHDR, CDR2 SFDVKD. The CDR3 runs 14 residues. CDR3 in amino acids: CATSDEGENTEAFF. The CDR3 region has the DNA TGTGCCACCAGTGATGAGGGGGAGAACACTGAAGCTTTCTTT.

The CDR3 region is CASSISRANTGELFF. The CDR3 DNA reads TGTGCCAGTAGTATATCCAGGGCGAACACCGGGGAGCTGTTTTTT. V usage is TRBV19 and J usage is TRBJ2-2, with TRBD1 as a possible D gene (5 bases). The length of the CDR3 is 15 residues. Germline lookup yields CDR1 LNHDA and CDR2 SQIVND (reference sequence). V was trimmed by 2 bases and J by 0 bases, leaving 7 bases between them. Supplemented by reference TRBV19 and TRBJ2-2, the full variable domain reads DGGITQSPKYLFRKEGQNVTLSCEQNLNHDAMYWYRQDPGQGLRLIYYSQIVNDFQKGDIAEGYSVSREKKESFPLTVTSAQKNPTAFYLCASSISRANTGELFFGEGSRLTVL.

J is TRBJ2-7 and V is TRBV6-5, with no clear D. V lost 4 bases, J lost 5 bases, and 6 bases lay in between. Germline-derived CDR1 and CDR2 are MNHEY and SVGAGI. The CDR3 has 11 residues. The CDR3 here is CASSLSNEQYF. DNA for the CDR3: TGTGCCAGCAGTTTGTCGAACGAGCAGTACTTC.

This chain uses TRBV28 with TRBJ2-7; D is unresolved. The CDR3 loop spans 14 amino acids. The V end was cut by 4 bases, the J end by 2 bases, with 12 bases between. Germline values: CDR1 MDHEN, CDR2 SYDVKM. CDR3 in amino acids: CASSSFLDTYEQYF. The CDR3 DNA reads as TGTGCCAGCAGTTCTTTCCTCGACACCTACGAGCAGTACTTC.

The V call is TRBV5-4, the J call TRBJ1-1, with no clear D. This CDR3 has 15 residues. V dropped 3 bases and J dropped 4 bases, with 16 bases sitting between them. CDR1 is SGHNT, CDR2 YYREEE, per germline (reference sequence). CDR3 residues: CASSSGKSSSTEAFF. The CDR3 DNA follows: TGTGCCAGCAGCTCCGGGAAGAGTAGTTCCACTGAAGCTTTCTTT.

The J gene is TRBJ2-1, the V gene TRBV5-6; 9 bases fit TRBD2. CDR1 and CDR2 from the germline V gene are SGHDT and YYEEEE. The CDR3 runs 16 residues. Trimming cost V 1 base and J 2 bases; bases outside gene matches: 4. The CDR3 loop is CASSLLAGVAYNEQFF. CDR3 coding DNA: TGTGCCAGCAGCTTGTTAGCGGGAGTGGCCTACAATGAGCAGTTCTTC.

The rearrangement links TRBV4-1 to TRBJ2-1, with D maybe TRBD2 (6 bases). The ends were cut back, 1 base at V and 2 bases at J, with 9 bases in the middle. The length of the CDR3 is 15 residues. Germline loops: CDR1 MGHRA, CDR2 YSYEKL. Here the CDR3 reads CASSQGGLPYNEQFF. In DNA form, the CDR3 reads TGCGCCAGCAGCCAAGGGGGACTCCCCTACAATGAGCAGTTCTTC.

V gene TRBV7-3 combines with J gene TRBJ2-3, with 12 bases aligning to TRBD2. The CDR3 length is 15 residues. Per the germline V gene, CDR1 is SGHTA and CDR2 is FQGTGA. J was trimmed by 4 bases and V by 5 bases; bases with no gene match: 4. The CDR3 loop is CASSILAGGADTQYF. CDR3 DNA sequence: TGTGCCAGCAGCATACTAGCGGGAGGCGCAGATACGCAGTATTTT.

The CDR3 sequence: CASSLTQGGYGYTF. CDR3 DNA sequence: TGTGCCAGCAGTTTAACACAGGGGGGCTATGGCTACACCTTC. This chain joins TRBV28 and TRBJ1-2; 8 bases line up with TRBD1. This CDR3 spans 14 amino acids. Per the germline V gene, CDR1 is MDHEN and CDR2 is SYDVKM. Losses at the gene ends were 2 bases for V and 4 bases for J; bases not matched to a gene: 3.

The V call is TRBV7-3, the J call TRBJ2-5, with TRBD1 matching over 7 bases. V trimming: 5 bases; J trimming: 3 bases; junction bases outside the gene matches: 3. Germline CDR1 and CDR2: SGHTA and FQGTGA. The CDR3 sequence is 13 residues long. The CDR3 coding sequence is TGTGCCAGCAGCGGGGGACAGAAAGAGACCCAGTACTTC. Amino acid sequence: CASSGGQKETQYF.

The chain links TRBV19 to TRBJ2-3, with 10 positions matching TRBD1. The CDR3 has 15 amino acids. Germline trimming cut 7 bases from V and 2 bases from J; bases unmatched to any gene: 6. Germline CDR1 and CDR2: LNHDA and SQIVND (reference sequence). The CDR3 region is CASKGTGENTDTQYF. DNA of the CDR3: TGTGCCAGTAAGGGGACAGGGGAAAACACAGATACGCAGTATTTT.

The chain uses TRBV5-1 and TRBJ2-2, with 11 bases identical to TRBD1. Germline trimming cut 4 bases from V and 6 bases from J; bases unmatched to any gene: 8. CDR3 length: 16 amino acids. The germline CDR1 and CDR2 sequences are SGHRS and YFSETQ. This chain's CDR3 is CASSGTGTGGPGELFF. CDR3 sequence (DNA): TGCGCCAGCAGCGGAACCGGGACAGGGGGGCCCGGGGAGCTGTTTTTT.

The chain has TRBV3-1 (or the pseudogene TRBV3-2) and TRBJ2-7; a weak D match, TRBD2 (6 bases). The CDR3 covers 16 residues. V lost 1 base and J 2 bases, leaving 15 bases between the germline ends. Looked up from germline, CDR1 is LGHDT and CDR2 is YNNKEL (reference sequence). The CDR3 DNA is TGTGCCAGCAGCCAAGGGGGACGGCGGACTACCTACGAGCAGTACTTC. As protein: CASSQGGRRTTYEQYF.

V gene TRBV30 combines with J gene TRBJ2-2; TRBD2 is a possible D gene (7 bases). Germline V gives CDR1 GTSNPN, CDR2 SVGIG (reference sequence). The germline V and J ends were trimmed by 5 bases and 6 bases, with 10 bases remaining between them. The CDR3 runs to 12 residues. As DNA, the CDR3 is TGTGCCTGGGAAGGGGGGGCCGGGGAGCTGTTTTTT. It encodes CAWEGGAGELFF.